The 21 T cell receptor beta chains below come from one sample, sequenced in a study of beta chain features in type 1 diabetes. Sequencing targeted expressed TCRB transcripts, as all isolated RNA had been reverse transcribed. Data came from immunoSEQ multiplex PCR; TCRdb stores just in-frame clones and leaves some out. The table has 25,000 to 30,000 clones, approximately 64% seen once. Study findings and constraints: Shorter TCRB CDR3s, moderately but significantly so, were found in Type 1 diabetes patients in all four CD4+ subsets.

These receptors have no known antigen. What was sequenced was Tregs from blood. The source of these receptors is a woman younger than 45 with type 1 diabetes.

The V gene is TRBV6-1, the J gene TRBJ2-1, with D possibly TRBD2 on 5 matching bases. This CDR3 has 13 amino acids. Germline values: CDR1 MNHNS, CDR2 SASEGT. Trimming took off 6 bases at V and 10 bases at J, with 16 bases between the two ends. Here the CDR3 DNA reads TGTGCCAGCAGCCCACTAGGCCCCCGGGAGCAGTTCTTC. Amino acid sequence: CASSPLGPREQFF.

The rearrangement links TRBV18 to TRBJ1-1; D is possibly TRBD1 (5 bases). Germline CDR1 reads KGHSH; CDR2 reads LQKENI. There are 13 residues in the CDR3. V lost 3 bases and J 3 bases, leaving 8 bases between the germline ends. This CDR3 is CASSPDTDTEAFF. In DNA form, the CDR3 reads TGTGCCAGCTCACCGGACACCGACACTGAAGCTTTCTTT.

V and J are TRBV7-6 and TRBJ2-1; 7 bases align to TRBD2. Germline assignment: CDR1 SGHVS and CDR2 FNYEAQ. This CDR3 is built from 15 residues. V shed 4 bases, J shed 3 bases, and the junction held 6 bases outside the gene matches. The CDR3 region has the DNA TGTGCCAGCAGCTCAGGAGGCGGGAGCTACAATGAGCAGTTCTTC. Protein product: CASSSGGGSYNEQFF.

The CDR3 DNA reads as TGTGCCAGCAGCTCTCGTACTGGCGAGCAGTACTTC. It yields the protein CASSSRTGEQYF. V gene TRBV21-1 combines with J gene TRBJ2-7; TRBD2 reflects the table's D call only, with no check against the DNA. TRBV21-1 corresponds to a pseudogene. This CDR3 comprises 12 residues.

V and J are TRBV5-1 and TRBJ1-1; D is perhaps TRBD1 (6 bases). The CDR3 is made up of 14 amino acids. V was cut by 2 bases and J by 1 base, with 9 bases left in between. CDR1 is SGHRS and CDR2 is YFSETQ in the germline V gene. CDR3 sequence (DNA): TGCGCCAGCAGCTTCGGACAGCCGAACACTGAAGCTTTCTTT. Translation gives CASSFGQPNTEAFF.

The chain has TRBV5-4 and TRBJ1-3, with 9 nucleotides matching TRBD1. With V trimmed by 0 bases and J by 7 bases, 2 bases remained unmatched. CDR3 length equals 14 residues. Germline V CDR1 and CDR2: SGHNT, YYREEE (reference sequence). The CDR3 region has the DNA TGTGCCAGCAGCTTGGGGACAGGGGCGAACACCATATATTTT. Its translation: CASSLGTGANTIYF.

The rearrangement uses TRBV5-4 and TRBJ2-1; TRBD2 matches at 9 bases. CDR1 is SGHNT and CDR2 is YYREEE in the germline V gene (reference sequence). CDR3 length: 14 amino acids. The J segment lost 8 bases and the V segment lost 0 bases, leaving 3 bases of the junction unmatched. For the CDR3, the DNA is TGTGCCAGCAGCTTGGGCGGGAGGGGTGATGAGCAGTTCTTC. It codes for CASSLGGRGDEQFF.

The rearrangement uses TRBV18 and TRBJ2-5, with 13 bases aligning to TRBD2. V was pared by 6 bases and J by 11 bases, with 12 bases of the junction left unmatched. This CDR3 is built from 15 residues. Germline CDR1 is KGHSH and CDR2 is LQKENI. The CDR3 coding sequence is TGTGCCAGCTCTTCACTCGGGACTAGCGGGAAGGGGCAGTACTTC. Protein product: CASSSLGTSGKGQYF.

CDR3 sequence (DNA): TGTGCCAGCAGGGTGGGACAGGGGGGAGAAGAGCAGTACTTC. Encoded protein: CASRVGQGGEEQYF. This chain joins TRBV6-5 and TRBJ2-5, with TRBD1 identical over 11 bases. CDR3 length equals 14 residues. Unmatched junction bases numbered 11, after V lost 6 bases and J lost 11 bases. Germline V gene data show CDR1 as MNHEY and CDR2 as SVGAGI.

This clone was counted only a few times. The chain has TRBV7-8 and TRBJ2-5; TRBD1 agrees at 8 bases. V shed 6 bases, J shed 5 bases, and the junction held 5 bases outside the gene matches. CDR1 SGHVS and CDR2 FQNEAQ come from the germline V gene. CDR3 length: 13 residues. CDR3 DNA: TGTGCCAGCAGTCGCGACAGGGGTGAGACCCAGTACTTC. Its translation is CASSRDRGETQYF.

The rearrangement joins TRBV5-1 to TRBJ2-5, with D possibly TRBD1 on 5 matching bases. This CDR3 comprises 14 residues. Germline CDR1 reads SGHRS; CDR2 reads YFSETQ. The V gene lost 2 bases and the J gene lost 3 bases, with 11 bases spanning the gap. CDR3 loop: CASSFFGAEETQYF. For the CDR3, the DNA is TGCGCCAGCAGCTTCTTTGGGGCGGAAGAGACCCAGTACTTC. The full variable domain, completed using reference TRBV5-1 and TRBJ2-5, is KAGVTQTPRYLIKTRGQQVTLSCSPISGHRSVSWYQQTPGQGLQFLFEYFSETQRNKGNFPGRFSGRQFSNSRSEMNVSTLELGDSALYLCASSFFGAEETQYFGPGTRLLVL.

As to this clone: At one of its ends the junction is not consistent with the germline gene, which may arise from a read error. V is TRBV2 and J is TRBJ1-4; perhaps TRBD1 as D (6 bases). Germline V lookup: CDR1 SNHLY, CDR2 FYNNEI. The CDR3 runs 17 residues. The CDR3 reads CASREGVPGTSKEKLFF. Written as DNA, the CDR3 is TGTGCCAGCAGGGAAGGGGTGCCCGGGACAAGCAAGGAAAAACTGTTTTTT. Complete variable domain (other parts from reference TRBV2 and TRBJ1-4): EPEVTQTPSHQVTQMGQEVILRCVPISNHLYFYWYRQILGQKVEFLVSFYNNEISEKSEIFDDQFSVERPDGSNFTLKIRSTKLEDSAMYFCASREGVPGTSKEKLFFGSGTQLSVL.

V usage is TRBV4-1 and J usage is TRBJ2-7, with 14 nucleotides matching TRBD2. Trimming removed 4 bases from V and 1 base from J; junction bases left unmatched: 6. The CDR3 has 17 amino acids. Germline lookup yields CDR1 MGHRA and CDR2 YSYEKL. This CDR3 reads CASSLRTSGRNSYEQYF. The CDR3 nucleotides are TGCGCCAGCAGCCTCAGGACTAGCGGGAGGAATTCCTACGAGCAGTACTTC.

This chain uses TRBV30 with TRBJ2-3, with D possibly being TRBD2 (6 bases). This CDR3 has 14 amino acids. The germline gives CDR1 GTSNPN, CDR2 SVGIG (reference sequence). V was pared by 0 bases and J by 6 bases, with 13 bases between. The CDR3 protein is CAWSVGTLQDTQYF. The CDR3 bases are TGTGCCTGGAGTGTAGGGACTTTACAGGATACGCAGTATTTT.

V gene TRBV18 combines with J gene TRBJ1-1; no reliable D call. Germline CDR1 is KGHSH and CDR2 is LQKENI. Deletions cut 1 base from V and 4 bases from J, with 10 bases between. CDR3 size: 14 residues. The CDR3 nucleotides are TGTGCCAGCTCACCACTCCCTCGGAGCACTGAAGCTTTCTTT. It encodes CASSPLPRSTEAFF.

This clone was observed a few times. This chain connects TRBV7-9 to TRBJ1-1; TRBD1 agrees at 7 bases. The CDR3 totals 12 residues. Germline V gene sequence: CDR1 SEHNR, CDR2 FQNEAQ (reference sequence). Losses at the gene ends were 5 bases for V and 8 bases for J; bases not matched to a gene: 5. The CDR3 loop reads CASSLTTGEAFF. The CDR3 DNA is TGTGCCAGCAGCCTAACGACAGGGGAAGCTTTCTTT.

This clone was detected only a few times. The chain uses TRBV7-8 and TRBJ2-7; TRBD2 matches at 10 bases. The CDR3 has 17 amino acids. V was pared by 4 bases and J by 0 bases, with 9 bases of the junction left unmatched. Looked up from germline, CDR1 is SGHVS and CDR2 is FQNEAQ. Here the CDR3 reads CASSSLWTSGSSYEQYF. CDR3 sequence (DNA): TGTGCCAGCAGCTCCTTATGGACTAGCGGCAGCTCCTACGAGCAGTACTTC.

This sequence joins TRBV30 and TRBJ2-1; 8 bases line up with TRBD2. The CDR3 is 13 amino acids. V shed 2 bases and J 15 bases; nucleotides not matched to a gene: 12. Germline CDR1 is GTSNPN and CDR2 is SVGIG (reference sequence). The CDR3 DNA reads TGTGCCTGGAGTTCCGGGACTAGTTCATGGGGGTTCTTC. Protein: CAWSSGTSSWGFF.

CDR3 protein: CATAPIAGGSTDTQYF. The CDR3, as DNA: TGTGCCACAGCCCCTATCGCGGGGGGTTCCACAGATACGCAGTATTTT. This chain connects TRBV19 to TRBJ2-3, with TRBD2 matching 8 bases. CDR1 LNHDA and CDR2 SQIVND come from the germline V gene (reference sequence). J gave up 2 bases and V 10 bases, and 14 bases lay outside the gene matches. The CDR3 has 16 residues.

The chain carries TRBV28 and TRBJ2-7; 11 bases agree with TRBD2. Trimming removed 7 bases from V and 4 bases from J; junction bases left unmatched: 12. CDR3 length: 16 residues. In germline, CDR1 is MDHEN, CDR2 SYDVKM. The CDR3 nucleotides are TGTGCCAGCACCCCTTCCCCCGGGACTAGCGGATACGAGCAGTACTTC. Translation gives CASTPSPGTSGYEQYF.

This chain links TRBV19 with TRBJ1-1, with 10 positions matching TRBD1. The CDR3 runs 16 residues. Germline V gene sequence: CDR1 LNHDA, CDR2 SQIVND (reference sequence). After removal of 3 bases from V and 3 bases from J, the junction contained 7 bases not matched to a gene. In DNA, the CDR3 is TGTGCCAGTAGTATCGACAGGGGGCGAGGGGACACTGAAGCTTTCTTT. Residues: CASSIDRGRGDTEAFF.